Below are 28 T cell receptor beta chains sequenced from a single sample in a study of shared clonotypes between healthy human individuals. Profiling relied on immunoSEQ multiplex PCR, and the TCRdb table lists in-frame clones only, not all of them. The sample holds more than 2,000,000 clones, roughly 93% seen once. Sample: naive CD4+ T cells from PBMCs. Indicated subset: CD45RA+ positively selected. These receptors all come from a man between 18 and 35 years old in good health. Some clones in this sample may be carry-over from other donors' samples.

This clone showed up just once. V usage is TRBV18 and J usage is TRBJ2-7; 8 positions match TRBD1. The CDR3 runs 15 residues. Germline V lookup: CDR1 KGHSH, CDR2 LQKENI. V trimming: 3 bases; J trimming: 4 bases; junction bases outside the gene matches: 8. As DNA, the CDR3 is TGTGCCAGCTCACCTGCGGACAGGGCGACGTACGAGCAGTACTTC. Protein: CASSPADRATYEQYF.

Concerning this clone: Other DNA sequences in this sample translate to the same CDR3. CDR3 in amino acids: CASSLSGDQPQHF. Here the CDR3 DNA reads TGTGCCAGCAGCTTAAGCGGGGATCAGCCCCAGCATTTT. The rearrangement joins TRBV7-2 to TRBJ1-5; D call uncertain. Trimming left V 2 bases short and J 5 bases short, with 7 bases between. Germline V CDR1 and CDR2: SGHTA, FQGNSA. The CDR3 loop spans 13 amino acids.

The chain uses TRBV27 and TRBJ1-3; unclear D gene. Germline CDR1 MNHEY, CDR2 SMNVEV (reference sequence). The CDR3 is 17 residues long. V was pared by 6 bases and J by 2 bases, with 20 bases between. The CDR3 sequence: CASRPLPESRAGNTIYF. For the CDR3, the DNA is TGTGCCAGCAGACCCTTACCCGAGAGCCGGGCTGGAAACACCATATATTTT.

V and J are TRBV11-2 and TRBJ2-5; possibly TRBD1 for D (5 bases). The V gene's germline CDR1 is SGHAT and CDR2 FQNNGV. V was trimmed by 4 bases and J by 7 bases, leaving 13 bases between them. CDR3 length: 13 residues. The CDR3: CASSSEWGRTQYF. In DNA form, the CDR3 reads TGTGCCAGCAGCTCGGAATGGGGCCGGACCCAGTACTTC.

This clone came up once. The chain employs TRBV11-3 and TRBJ2-6; TRBD1 agrees at 11 bases. V was pared by 1 base and J by 2 bases, with 7 bases of the junction left unmatched. The CDR3 contains 19 residues. Germline CDR1 SGHNT, CDR2 YENEEA. CDR3 sequence: CASSLGSGQGAAGANVLTF. DNA of the CDR3: TGTGCCAGCAGCTTAGGGAGTGGACAGGGGGCTGCTGGGGCCAACGTCCTGACTTTC.

The chain is built from TRBV5-4 and TRBJ1-4; TRBD1 agrees at 9 bases. V was clipped by 4 bases and J by 7 bases; unmatched bases: 5. CDR1 and CDR2 (germline): SGHNT, YYREEE (reference sequence). CDR3 size: 14 residues. CDR3 residues: CASSQDRGGEKLFF. The CDR3 DNA reads TGTGCCAGCAGCCAGGACAGGGGAGGTGAAAAACTGTTTTTT.

The chain uses TRBV5-1 and TRBJ2-3; TRBD2 agrees at 12 bases. Germline CDR1 and CDR2: SGHRS and YFSETQ. This CDR3 contains 17 residues. Trimming cost V 4 bases and J 3 bases; bases outside gene matches: 9. The CDR3 loop is CASSERLAGVRTDTQYF. CDR3 in DNA: TGCGCCAGCAGCGAAAGACTAGCGGGAGTTAGGACAGATACGCAGTATTTT.

The chain is built from TRBV7-2 and TRBJ2-1; 12 nucleotides line up with TRBD2. The V segment lost 5 bases and the J segment 4 bases; nucleotides outside the gene matches: 6. The germline V gene encodes CDR1 SGHTA and CDR2 FQGNSA. The CDR3 runs to 16 residues. The CDR3, as DNA: TGTGCCAGCAGCGACCGGACTAGCGGGAAATACAATGAGCAGTTCTTC. As protein: CASSDRTSGKYNEQFF.

The CDR3 DNA sequence: TGTGCCACTCGGTCGGCCGGGGAGCTGTTTTTT. It encodes CATRSAGELFF. The V and J genes are TRBV28 and TRBJ2-2; D unresolved. The germline V gene encodes CDR1 MDHEN and CDR2 SYDVKM. The CDR3 sequence is 11 residues long. V was clipped by 10 bases and J by 6 bases, with 9 bases between them.

The chain joins TRBV15 to TRBJ2-7; a possible D gene is TRBD2 (5 bases). V was clipped by 1 base and J by 4 bases, with 11 bases between them. This CDR3 contains 14 residues. Germline V CDR1 and CDR2: LNHNV, YYDKDF (reference sequence). CDR3 residues: CATSRARTSYEQYF. In DNA, the CDR3 is TGTGCCACCAGCAGAGCTAGGACTTCTTACGAGCAGTACTTC.

This chain uses TRBV19 with TRBJ1-5; D gene uncertain. Per germline, CDR1 LNHDA and CDR2 SQIVND (reference sequence). The CDR3 consists of 15 residues. V lost 6 bases, J lost 2 bases, and 14 bases lay in between. Written as DNA, the CDR3 is TGTGCCAGTAGGCTGGTCCGGGAGGGCAATCAGCCCCAGCATTTT. It encodes CASRLVREGNQPQHF.

The CDR3 bases are TGTGCCTGGAGTGTAGCCGGGTCTGGAAACACCATATATTTT. Encoded protein: CAWSVAGSGNTIYF. V usage is TRBV30 and J usage is TRBJ1-3; unclear D gene. The germline V and J ends were trimmed by 0 bases and 1 base, with 7 bases remaining between them. CDR1 and CDR2 from the germline V gene are GTSNPN and SVGIG (reference sequence). This CDR3 spans 14 amino acids. Based on the CDR3 plus reference TRBV30 and TRBJ1-3, the full variable domain is SQTIHQWPATLVQPVGSPLSLECTVEGTSNPNLYWYRQAAGRGLQLLFYSVGIGQISSEVPQNLSASRPQDRQFILSSKKLLLSDSGFYLCAWSVAGSGNTIYFGEGSWLTVV.

The chain carries TRBV4-1 and TRBJ1-2; TRBD1 might be the D (6 bases). This CDR3 is 15 amino acids long. Germline CDR1 reads MGHRA; CDR2 reads YSYEKL. The V and J ends lost 4 bases and 2 bases respectively, with 14 bases between them. CDR3 sequence reads: CASSPRAGGNYGYTF. For the CDR3, the DNA is TGCGCCAGCAGCCCTCGAGCCGGGGGCAACTATGGCTACACCTTC.

The chain joins TRBV28 to TRBJ2-3; D gene ambiguous. The CDR3 is 15 amino acids. Trimming took 5 bases from V and 6 from J, leaving 18 bases between them. Germline CDR1 is MDHEN and CDR2 is SYDVKM. CDR3 DNA sequence: TGTGCCAGCAGTGTCCATATCCCCCCGTTGGATACGCAGTATTTT. This sequence encodes CASSVHIPPLDTQYF.

V usage is TRBV11-2 and J usage is TRBJ1-2; D possibly corresponds to TRBD1 (5 bases). The CDR3 spans 16 residues. CDR1 is SGHAT, CDR2 FQNNGV, per germline. V lost 5 bases and J 4 bases, leaving 20 bases between the germline ends. DNA of the CDR3: TGTGCCAGCAGCCATAACTCCGGCGGGACGGGCTATGGCTACACCTTC. Its protein product is CASSHNSGGTGYGYTF.

CDR3 nucleotides: TGTGCCAGCCGGGAGCCCCTCGGCTATGGCTACACCTTC. It translates to CASREPLGYGYTF. The V gene is TRBV19, the J gene TRBJ1-2, with D unclear. This CDR3 has 13 residues. CDR1 and CDR2 from the germline V gene are LNHDA and SQIVND (reference sequence). V lost 9 bases and J 4 bases, leaving 15 bases between the germline ends. Using reference TRBV19 and TRBJ1-2 for the parts outside the CDR3, the full variable domain is DGGITQSPKYLFRKEGQNVTLSCEQNLNHDAMYWYRQDPGQGLRLIYYSQIVNDFQKGDIAEGYSVSREKKESFPLTVTSAQKNPTAFYLCASREPLGYGYTFGSGTRLTVV.

The V call is TRBV7-2, the J call TRBJ2-3; the D gene could be TRBD1 or TRBD2 (6 bases each). Trimming pared 6 bases from V and 1 base from J, leaving 14 bases between. There are 15 residues in the CDR3. CDR1 is SGHTA and CDR2 is FQGNSA in the germline V gene. The CDR3 region is CASRKGGPGTDTQYF. DNA of the CDR3: TGTGCCAGCAGAAAAGGGGGGCCTGGCACAGATACGCAGTATTTT.

The rearrangement links TRBV5-1 to TRBJ2-7, with D hard to call. Trimming removed 4 bases at V and 3 bases at J, with 11 bases between. From germline, CDR1 is SGHRS and CDR2 YFSETQ. CDR3 length: 13 residues. The CDR3 spells CASSLGPYYEQYF. In DNA form, the CDR3 reads TGCGCCAGCAGCCTGGGTCCTTACTACGAGCAGTACTTC. Filled out from reference TRBV5-1 and TRBJ2-7, the complete variable domain reads KAGVTQTPRYLIKTRGQQVTLSCSPISGHRSVSWYQQTPGQGLQFLFEYFSETQRNKGNFPGRFSGRQFSNSRSEMNVSTLELGDSALYLCASSLGPYYEQYFGPGTRLTVT.

The rearrangement links TRBV7-9 to TRBJ2-1; tentatively, D is TRBD1 (6 bases). The CDR3 contains 15 residues. V was pared by 1 base and J by 6 bases, with 13 bases between. CDR1 and CDR2 from the germline V gene are SEHNR and FQNEAQ (reference sequence). CDR3: CASSLVTGFSNEQFF. The CDR3 nucleotides are TGTGCCAGCAGCTTAGTAACAGGGTTTAGCAATGAGCAGTTCTTC. Full variable domain (rest looked up from reference TRBV7-9 and TRBJ2-1): DTGVSQNPRHKITKRGQNVTFRCDPISEHNRLYWYRQTLGQGPEFLTYFQNEAQLEKSRLLSDRFSAERPKGSFSTLEIQRTEQGDSAMYLCASSLVTGFSNEQFFGPGTRLTVL.

The chain is built from TRBV2 and TRBJ2-7, with 11 bases identical to TRBD2. V lost 1 base and J lost 0; bases outside the gene matches: 8. The CDR3 has 18 amino acids. Germline CDR1 SNHLY, CDR2 FYNNEI. Here the CDR3 DNA reads TGTGCCAGCAGTGAAGGACTAGCGGGATACTCGACCTCCTACGAGCAGTACTTC. Translation gives CASSEGLAGYSTSYEQYF.

The V gene is TRBV6-5, the J gene TRBJ1-6; unclear D gene. CDR3 length: 14 amino acids. V lost 6 bases and J lost 5, with 11 bases in between. Per the germline V gene, CDR1 is MNHEY and CDR2 is SVGAGI. The CDR3 here is CASSLRPHNSPLHF. In nucleotides, the CDR3 is TGTGCCAGCAGCTTACGGCCCCATAATTCACCCCTCCACTTT.

This chain uses TRBV11-2 with TRBJ2-7, with D tentatively TRBD1 (6 bases). This CDR3 region has 17 residues. The V and J ends lost 5 bases and 3 bases respectively, with 23 bases between them. The V gene's germline CDR1 is SGHAT and CDR2 FQNNGV. The CDR3 DNA is TGTGCCAGCAGCCGCCCGACCTTACTAGAAGGGGGCTACGAGCAGTACTTC. Amino acids: CASSRPTLLEGGYEQYF.

As regards this clone: The same CDR3 arises from other DNA sequences in this sample as well. The V and J genes are TRBV7-2 and TRBJ1-1; D perhaps matches TRBD1 (5 bases). This CDR3 comprises 13 residues. The germline V gene has CDR1 SGHTA and CDR2 FQGNSA. Trimming shortened V by 3 bases and J by 0 bases, and 5 bases separated the two germline ends. CDR3 sequence reads: CASSFRVNTEAFF. The CDR3, as DNA: TGTGCCAGCAGCTTCAGGGTGAACACTGAAGCTTTCTTT.

The chain carries TRBV7-9 and TRBJ2-7; 7 nucleotides match TRBD1. The CDR3 length is 14 residues. In germline, CDR1 is SEHNR, CDR2 FQNEAQ (reference sequence). Trimming cost V 2 bases and J 2 bases; bases outside gene matches: 3. CDR3 in amino acids: CASSLQDRPYEQYF. The CDR3 nucleotides are TGTGCCAGCAGCTTACAGGACAGGCCCTACGAGCAGTACTTC. Supplemented by reference TRBV7-9 and TRBJ2-7, the full variable domain reads DTGVSQNPRHKITKRGQNVTFRCDPISEHNRLYWYRQTLGQGPEFLTYFQNEAQLEKSRLLSDRFSAERPKGSFSTLEIQRTEQGDSAMYLCASSLQDRPYEQYFGPGTRLTVT.

The chain employs TRBV28 and TRBJ2-7; TRBD2 agrees at 9 bases. Looked up from germline, CDR1 is MDHEN and CDR2 is SYDVKM. V lost 5 bases, J lost 0 bases, and 5 bases stayed unmatched. The CDR3 totals 15 residues. The CDR3 reads CASSERLADSYEQYF. The CDR3 DNA follows: TGTGCCAGCAGTGAACGACTAGCGGACTCCTACGAGCAGTACTTC.

In its sample, this clone was seen once. This chain connects TRBV5-4 to TRBJ2-3; 8 bases are shared with TRBD2. CDR1 is SGHNT, CDR2 YYREEE, per germline (reference sequence). The CDR3 extends over 15 amino acids. The junction had 5 bases not matched to a gene; V was cut back by 4 bases and J by 1 base. The CDR3 is CASSTGGPRTDTQYF. Written as DNA, the CDR3 is TGTGCCAGCAGCACGGGGGGGCCCCGCACAGATACGCAGTATTTT.

This chain links TRBV7-2 with TRBJ2-3; D perhaps matches TRBD1 (6 bases). Germline V gene lookup returns CDR1 SGHTA and CDR2 FQGNSA. The CDR3 runs 17 residues. V lost 2 bases and J lost 2, with 17 bases in between. CDR3 DNA sequence: TGTGCCAGCAGCTTACTCGGTGTGGGGGCCTTCACAGATACGCAGTATTTT. Translating gives CASSLLGVGAFTDTQYF.

The V and J genes are TRBV15 and TRBJ2-5, with D perhaps TRBD1 (6 bases). This CDR3 has 16 residues. Between the trimmed V and J ends, which lost 0 bases and 5 bases, there was a span of 16 bases. Germline lookup yields CDR1 LNHNV and CDR2 YYDKDF (reference sequence). CDR3 protein: CATSRDYEGVGETQYF. Here the CDR3 DNA reads TGTGCCACCAGCAGAGATTACGAGGGGGTCGGGGAGACCCAGTACTTC.